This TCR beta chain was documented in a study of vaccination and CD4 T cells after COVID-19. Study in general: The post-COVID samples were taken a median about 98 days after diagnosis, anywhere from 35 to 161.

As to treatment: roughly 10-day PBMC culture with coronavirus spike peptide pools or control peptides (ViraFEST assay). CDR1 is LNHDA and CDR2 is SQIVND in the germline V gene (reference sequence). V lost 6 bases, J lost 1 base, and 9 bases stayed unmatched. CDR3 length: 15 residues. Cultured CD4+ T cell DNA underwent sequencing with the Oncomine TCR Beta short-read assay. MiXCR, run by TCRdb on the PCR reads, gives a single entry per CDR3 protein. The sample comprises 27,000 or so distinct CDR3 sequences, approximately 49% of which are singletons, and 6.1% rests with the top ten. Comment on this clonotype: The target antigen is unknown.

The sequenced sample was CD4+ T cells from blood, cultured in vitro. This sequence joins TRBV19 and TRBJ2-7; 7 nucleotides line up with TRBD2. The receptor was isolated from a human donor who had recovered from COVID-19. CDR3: CASRGTGAGSYEQYF. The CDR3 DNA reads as TGTGCCAGTAGGGGGACTGGAGCGGGGTCCTACGAGCAGTACTTC. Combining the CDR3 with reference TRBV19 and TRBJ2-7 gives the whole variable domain DGGITQSPKYLFRKEGQNVTLSCEQNLNHDAMYWYRQDPGQGLRLIYYSQIVNDFQKGDIAEGYSVSREKKESFPLTVTSAQKNPTAFYLCASRGTGAGSYEQYFGPGTRLTVT.